The 10 T cell receptor beta chains reported below all come from one sample, sequenced in a study of blood T cell repertoires in COVID-19. The data were produced by immunoSEQ multiplex PCR, yet TCRdb's version contains in-frame clones alone and is incomplete. Of tens of thousands of clones listed, over 75% are singletons. Sequencing used peripheral blood. These receptors were collected from a human donor with active COVID-19. The donor label of this sample is uncertain.

This chain connects TRBV6-6 to TRBJ2-2, with D possibly TRBD2 on 6 matching bases. CDR1 and CDR2 (germline): MNHNY, SVGAGI (reference sequence). CDR3 size: 15 residues. Deletions cut 7 bases from V and 3 bases from J, with 15 bases between. The CDR3 DNA reads TGTGCCAGCAAGCTAGCGAATAGCTACACCGGGGAGCTGTTTTTT. Translation: CASKLANSYTGELFF.

The genes are TRBV4-1 and TRBJ2-5; 8 nucleotides line up with TRBD1. Germline-derived CDR1 and CDR2 are MGHRA and YSYEKL. The V and J ends lost 2 bases and 4 bases, in that order; junction bases with no gene match: 18. The CDR3 contains 19 residues. The CDR3 protein is CASSQSSGQGLLGGETQYF. The CDR3 nucleotides read TGCGCCAGCAGCCAATCTTCCGGACAGGGCCTCCTGGGAGGAGAGACCCAGTACTTC.

This clone appeared once. The CDR3: CARRGEAYEQYF. The CDR3 DNA reads TGTGCCCGCCGGGGGGAAGCCTACGAGCAGTACTTC. The genes are TRBV6-5 and TRBJ2-7; TRBD2 matches 7 bases. The germline gives CDR1 MNHEY, CDR2 SVGAGI. The trim removed 11 bases at V and 2 bases at J, leaving 6 bases unmatched. CDR3 length: 12 amino acids.

This clone was detected only a few times. This rearrangement joins TRBV10-3 to TRBJ1-2; D unresolved. The CDR3 length is 12 residues. V lost 7 bases to trimming and J lost 4 bases, with 10 bases between them. The V gene's germline CDR1 is ENHRY and CDR2 SYGVKD. The CDR3 nucleotides read TGTGCCATCATGAGCCTAGTCTATGGCTACACCTTC. Translation: CAIMSLVYGYTF.

The rearrangement links TRBV20-1 to TRBJ1-5, with 7 bases matching TRBD1. CDR1 and CDR2 from the germline V gene are DFQATT and SNEGSKA (reference sequence). The V and J ends lost 3 bases and 1 base, in that order; junction bases with no gene match: 6. The CDR3 is 15 amino acids. The DNA for the CDR3 is TGCAGTGCTAGTAGTTCCAGGGGGAGCAATCAGCCCCAGCATTTT. This gives the protein CSASSSRGSNQPQHF.

The chain has TRBV4-1 and TRBJ2-3, with D uncertain. CDR1 and CDR2 (germline): MGHRA, YSYEKL. CDR3 size: 15 residues. V gave up 1 base and J gave up 0 bases, with 8 bases separating them. This chain's CDR3 is CASSQARASTDTQYF. The CDR3, as DNA: TGCGCCAGCAGCCAAGCGCGCGCTAGCACAGATACGCAGTATTTT.

The rearrangement links TRBV5-1 to TRBJ2-2; a possible D gene is TRBD2 (5 bases). The germline V and J ends were trimmed by 0 bases and 5 bases, with 8 bases remaining between them. The CDR3 is 14 residues long. The V gene's germline CDR1 is SGHRS and CDR2 YFSETQ. The CDR3 nucleotides are TGCGCCAGCAGCTTGGAGCCGGGAACCGGGGAGCTGTTTTTT. Its translation: CASSLEPGTGELFF.

This clone appeared a single time. The genes are TRBV7-8 and TRBJ2-2, with 10 bases that match TRBD2. There are 14 residues in the CDR3. CDR1 and CDR2 (germline): SGHVS, FQNEAQ. With V trimmed by 5 bases and J by 6 bases, 3 bases remained unmatched. CDR3 region: CASSHLAGAGELFF. CDR3 DNA: TGTGCCAGCAGCCACCTAGCGGGGGCCGGGGAGCTGTTTTTT.

The chain is built from TRBV12-3 or TRBV12-4 and TRBJ2-7; 8 bases agree with TRBD1. J lost 2 bases, V lost 6 bases, and 3 bases had no gene match. This CDR3 spans 13 amino acids. The CDR3 sequence is CASRPTGAYEQYF. The CDR3 region has the DNA TGTGCCAGCAGGCCGACAGGGGCCTACGAGCAGTACTTC.

The CDR3 sequence is CASSSGTYNEQFF. CDR3 sequence (DNA): TGTGCCAGCAGCTCGGGGACCTACAATGAGCAGTTCTTC. The rearrangement uses TRBV11-3 and TRBJ2-1, with D maybe TRBD2 (5 bases). V was cut by 4 bases and J by 2 bases, with 6 bases left in between. Germline values: CDR1 SGHNT, CDR2 YENEEA. The CDR3 sequence is 13 residues long.